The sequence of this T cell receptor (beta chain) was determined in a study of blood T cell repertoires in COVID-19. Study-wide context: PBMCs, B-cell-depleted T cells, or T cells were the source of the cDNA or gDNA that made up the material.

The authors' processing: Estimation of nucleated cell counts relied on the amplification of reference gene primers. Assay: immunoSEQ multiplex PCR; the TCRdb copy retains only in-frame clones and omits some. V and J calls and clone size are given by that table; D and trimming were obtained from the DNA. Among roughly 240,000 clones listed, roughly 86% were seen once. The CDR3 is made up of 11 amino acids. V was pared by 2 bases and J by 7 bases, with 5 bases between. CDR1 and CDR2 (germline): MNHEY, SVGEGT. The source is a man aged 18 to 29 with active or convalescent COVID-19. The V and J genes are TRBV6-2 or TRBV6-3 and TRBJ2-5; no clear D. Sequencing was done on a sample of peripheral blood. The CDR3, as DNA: TGTGCCAGCAGTTACCCAGGGACCCAGTACTTC. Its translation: CASSYPGTQYF.